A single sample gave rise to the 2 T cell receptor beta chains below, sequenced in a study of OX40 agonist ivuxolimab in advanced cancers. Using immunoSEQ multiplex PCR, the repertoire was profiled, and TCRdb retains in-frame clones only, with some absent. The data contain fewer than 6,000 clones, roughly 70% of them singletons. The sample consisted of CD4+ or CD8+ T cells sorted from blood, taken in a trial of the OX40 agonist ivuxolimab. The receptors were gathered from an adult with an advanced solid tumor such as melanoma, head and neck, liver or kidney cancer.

CDR3 protein: CASSQDWAGGYEQYF. DNA for the CDR3: TGTGCCAGCAGCCAAGATTGGGCCGGGGGTTACGAGCAGTACTTC. The chain links TRBV4-2 to TRBJ2-7; TRBD2 might be the D (6 bases). This CDR3 is 15 amino acids long. Trimming left V 0 bases short and J 4 bases short, with 13 bases between. CDR1 and CDR2 (germline): LGHNA, YNFKEQ.

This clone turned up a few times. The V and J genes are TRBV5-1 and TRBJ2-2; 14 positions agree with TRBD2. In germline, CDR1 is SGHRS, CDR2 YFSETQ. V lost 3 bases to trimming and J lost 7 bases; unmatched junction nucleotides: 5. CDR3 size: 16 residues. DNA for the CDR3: TGCGCCAGCAGCTCCGGACTAGCGGGAGGTCACGGGGAGCTGTTTTTT. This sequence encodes CASSSGLAGGHGELFF.